A single sample gave rise to the 23 T cell receptor beta chains below, sequenced in a study of blood T cells in healthy people across ages. The second PCR ran roughly 7 to 12 cycles with a sample-barcoded 5' primer and J-beta primers. TCRdb passed the 5' RACE reads through MiXCR, listing each CDR3 protein once. The sample yields more than 1 million distinct CDR3 sequences, 40% to 45% seen once. The source material was blood. Every receptor here comes from a woman aged 60-70 years in good health.

The table lists this clonotype with a few counts. The V gene is TRBV2, the J gene TRBJ1-5; 8 nucleotides line up with TRBD1. The CDR3 is made up of 16 amino acids. The germline gives CDR1 SNHLY, CDR2 FYNNEI. The V and J ends lost 3 bases and 0 bases, in that order; junction bases with no gene match: 4. The CDR3 sequence: CASSERTGNSNQPQHF. Written as DNA, the CDR3 is TGTGCCAGCAGTGAGAGGACAGGGAATAGCAATCAGCCCCAGCATTTT.

This clonotype was counted at least ten times. The genes are TRBV29-1 and TRBJ2-1, with 8 bases lining up with TRBD2. This CDR3 is 13 amino acids long. The V and J ends lost 6 bases and 6 bases, in that order; junction bases with no gene match: 7. CDR1 is SQVTM and CDR2 is ANQGSEA in the germline V gene. CDR3 in amino acids: CSVSGSTGNEQFF. In DNA form, the CDR3 reads TGCAGCGTAAGCGGGAGCACCGGCAATGAGCAGTTCTTC.

The chain couples TRBV5-6 to TRBJ1-1; D gene ambiguous. The V gene's germline CDR1 is SGHDT and CDR2 YYEEEE. V was pared by 4 bases and J by 3 bases, with 10 bases between. This CDR3 has 13 residues. In nucleotides, the CDR3 is TGTGCCAGCAGCCTACAAGTGGACACTGAAGCTTTCTTT. As protein: CASSLQVDTEAFF.

The chain couples TRBV6-2 or TRBV6-3 to TRBJ2-1; D is perhaps TRBD2 (5 bases). The CDR3 is made up of 13 amino acids. Trimming left V 0 bases short and J 7 bases short, with 7 bases between. Looked up from germline, CDR1 is MNHEY and CDR2 is SVGEGT. The CDR3 loop is CASSYSDWNEQFF. The CDR3 DNA follows: TGTGCCAGCAGTTACTCGGACTGGAATGAGCAGTTCTTC.

This clonotype was seen a few times. CDR3 amino acids: CASSRSLAGEANEQFF. CDR3 in DNA: TGTGCCAGCAGTCGGTCACTAGCGGGAGAAGCCAATGAGCAGTTCTTC. J is TRBJ2-1 and V is TRBV27; 11 nucleotides align to TRBD2. J gave up 6 bases and V 5 bases, and 9 bases lay outside the gene matches. Germline values: CDR1 MNHEY, CDR2 SMNVEV (reference sequence). The length of the CDR3 is 16 residues.

V usage is TRBV6-5 and J usage is TRBJ1-4, with 7 bases fitting TRBD1. CDR1 and CDR2 from the germline V gene are MNHEY and SVGAGI. J lost 0 bases, V lost 6 bases, and 13 bases had no gene match. The length of the CDR3 is 18 residues. The CDR3: CASSSSTGRVSTNEKLFF. CDR3 nucleotide sequence: TGTGCCAGCAGCTCCTCGACAGGGCGGGTTTCAACTAATGAAAAACTGTTTTTT.

The chain has TRBV4-2 and TRBJ2-2; TRBD1 matches 9 bases. CDR3 length: 19 amino acids. Germline loops: CDR1 LGHNA, CDR2 YNFKEQ. Unmatched junction bases numbered 10, after V lost 0 bases and J lost 2 bases. The CDR3 is CASSQDRSGTGYNTGELFF. The CDR3 DNA sequence: TGTGCCAGCAGCCAAGATCGATCCGGGACAGGGTATAACACCGGGGAGCTGTTTTTT.

V and J are TRBV4-2 and TRBJ1-4, with a possible D match to TRBD1 (6 bases). The CDR3 extends over 16 amino acids. CDR1 is LGHNA and CDR2 is YNFKEQ in the germline V gene. Trimming pared 0 bases from V and 2 bases from J, leaving 10 bases between. CDR3 nucleotides: TGTGCCAGCAGCCAAGAAACAGGGAGGACTAATGAAAAACTGTTTTTT. Residues: CASSQETGRTNEKLFF.

For the CDR3, the DNA is TGTGCCAGCAGCGGAGGGAGCGGGGACTACAATGAGCAGTTCTTC. Translating gives CASSGGSGDYNEQFF. This chain connects TRBV9 to TRBJ2-1, with 7 nucleotides matching TRBD2. Germline V gene sequence: CDR1 SGDLS, CDR2 YYNGEE. J was trimmed by 3 bases and V by 3 bases; bases with no gene match: 6. CDR3 length equals 15 residues.

There are a few counts of this clonotype. The CDR3 spells CASSEEVTTNEKLFF. In nucleotides, the CDR3 is TGTGCCAGCAGTGAAGAGGTTACAACTAATGAAAAACTGTTTTTT. The chain has TRBV2 and TRBJ1-4; D remains unclear. V shed 1 base and J shed 0 bases, with 6 bases lying between them. The CDR3 totals 15 residues. Germline loops: CDR1 SNHLY, CDR2 FYNNEI.

This clonotype was seen ten or more times. This chain connects TRBV5-1 to TRBJ1-5; no definite D call. CDR3 length: 13 amino acids. CDR1 and CDR2 from the germline V gene are SGHRS and YFSETQ. Trimming left V 0 bases short and J 2 bases short, with 3 bases between. The CDR3 reads CASSLDGNQPQHF. In DNA form, the CDR3 reads TGCGCCAGCAGCTTGGACGGCAATCAGCCCCAGCATTTT.

The sample holds many counts of this clonotype. The chain recombines TRBV12-3 or TRBV12-4 with TRBJ2-7; TRBD2 agrees at 10 bases. V shed 6 bases, J shed 7 bases, and the junction held 9 bases outside the gene matches. The CDR3 has 14 residues. The CDR3 loop reads CASRRTSGVGEQYF. The CDR3 DNA sequence: TGTGCCAGCAGGCGGACTAGCGGTGTAGGGGAGCAGTACTTC.

J is TRBJ1-4 and V is TRBV11-2; D is uncertain. Trimming pared 1 base from V and 3 bases from J, leaving 21 bases between. Germline CDR1 reads SGHAT; CDR2 reads FQNNGV. The CDR3 has 19 amino acids. This CDR3 reads CASSLVAGRLGGPNEKLFF. The CDR3 region has the DNA TGTGCCAGCAGCTTAGTTGCAGGCCGGCTAGGCGGGCCTAATGAAAAACTGTTTTTT.

CDR3 coding DNA: TGTGCCAGCAGCCAAGATTCTAAGGTCACATTTTTTACGAGCTCTGGAAACACCATATATTTT. It is translated as CASSQDSKVTFFTSSGNTIYF. V usage is TRBV4-2 and J usage is TRBJ1-3; D not certain. The CDR3 loop spans 21 amino acids. Germline assignment: CDR1 LGHNA and CDR2 YNFKEQ. V gave up 0 bases and J gave up 0 bases, with 24 bases separating them.

Concerning this clonotype itself: One end of the junction does not line up with germline, which may come from a read error. The gene calls are TRBV28 and TRBJ2-1; 7 positions match TRBD2. The CDR3 runs 15 residues. CDR1 is MDHEN and CDR2 is SYDVKM in the germline V gene. CDR3 DNA: TGTGCCAGCAGCACCAAGAACGGGGGGAACAATGAGCAGTTTTTC. Protein sequence: CASSTKNGGNNEQFF.

J is TRBJ2-3 and V is TRBV20-1; no clear D gene. There are 12 residues in the CDR3. CDR1 is DFQATT and CDR2 is SNEGSKA in the germline V gene (reference sequence). Deletions cut 4 bases from V and 7 bases from J, with 12 bases between. The CDR3 region is CSAKEDIYTQYF. CDR3 nucleotide sequence: TGCAGTGCTAAGGAAGACATCTATACGCAGTATTTT.

This clonotype has only a few counts. The genes are TRBV10-3 and TRBJ1-2; 8 positions match TRBD1. The V gene's germline CDR1 is ENHRY and CDR2 SYGVKD. V lost 6 bases to trimming and J lost 1 base; unmatched junction nucleotides: 10. The CDR3 has 16 amino acids. CDR3 coding DNA: TGTGCCATCAGGGACCGGACAGGGATTAATAACTATGGCTACACCTTC. It codes for CAIRDRTGINNYGYTF.

The chain couples TRBV5-1 to TRBJ1-2; D remains ambiguous. Germline loops: CDR1 SGHRS, CDR2 YFSETQ. The CDR3 covers 14 residues. V shed 3 bases and J shed 4 bases, with 13 bases lying between them. CDR3 amino acids: CASSSGGGGYGYTF. The CDR3 DNA is TGCGCCAGCAGCTCCGGAGGTGGCGGCTATGGCTACACCTTC.

The gene calls are TRBV15 and TRBJ2-2; D is unresolved. Germline CDR1 is LNHNV and CDR2 is YYDKDF (reference sequence). The CDR3 is 12 residues long. Trimming removed 6 bases at V and 4 bases at J, with 6 bases between. In DNA, the CDR3 is TGTGCCACCAGGCGAAGCACCGGGGAGCTGTTTTTT. It codes for CATRRSTGELFF.

The chain recombines TRBV7-9 with TRBJ2-3; 8 bases agree with TRBD2. This CDR3 contains 14 residues. Per germline, CDR1 SEHNR and CDR2 FQNEAQ (reference sequence). V shed 2 bases, J shed 10 bases, and the junction held 8 bases outside the gene matches. CDR3 in DNA: TGTGCCAGCAGCTTAACGGGAGGGAGGGATTCGCAGTATTTT. Its protein is CASSLTGGRDSQYF.

V usage is TRBV28 and J usage is TRBJ1-5; 9 bases align to TRBD1. This CDR3 region has 16 residues. The V gene's germline CDR1 is MDHEN and CDR2 SYDVKM. V shed 8 bases, J shed 0 bases, and the junction held 8 bases outside the gene matches. The CDR3 nucleotides are TGTGCCAGCTTCTACGACAGGGGGTTTAGCAATCAGCCCCAGCATTTT. Translation: CASFYDRGFSNQPQHF.

The chain combines TRBV12-3 or TRBV12-4 with TRBJ2-1, with TRBD1 identical over 11 bases. The V and J ends lost 10 bases and 4 bases, in that order; junction bases with no gene match: 12. CDR3 length: 16 residues. For the CDR3, the DNA is TGTGCCATCCCAGGGGGGGACAGGGGGACTTACAATGAGCAGTTCTTC. This encodes CAIPGGDRGTYNEQFF.

The J gene is TRBJ2-7, the V gene TRBV24-1, with D maybe TRBD1 (5 bases). V dropped 9 bases and J dropped 6 bases, with 14 bases sitting between them. The CDR3 runs 12 residues. Germline loops: CDR1 KGHDR, CDR2 SFDVKD. The DNA for the CDR3 is TGTGCCACCCAGGGTTTCGAGGCCGAGCAGTACTTC. As protein: CATQGFEAEQYF.